This T cell receptor (beta chain) emerged from a study of blood T cell repertoires in COVID-19 (dated by TCRdb to 2018 to 2020). The study in broad terms: Collaborator samples came from the United States, Italy and Spain and covered acute and convalescent phases of COVID-19. The repertoires were released in a freely available public database intended as a resource for research on the immune response to SARS-CoV-2. The sample metadata nearly always contained a de-identified subject ID, COVID-19 status, age in years and sex. The prospective study material was composed of cDNA or gDNA derived from T cells, B-cell-depleted T cells, or PBMCs. Where available, HLA class I and class II types were taken from metadata supplied by the sample provider and were not determined by assay-based typing. The dataset comprised deeply sampled blood TCRbeta repertoires from subjects exposed to, actively infected with, or recovered from COVID-19. Samples came from the ongoing ImmuneRACE study (first 160 participants) plus 1,254 subjects from 6 global collaborators. What the work shows at the level of the full study, not this receptor alone: Clinical and demographic metadata were provided uncurated, with the amount varying by source and participant.

Concerning this clone: No cognate antigen has been identified for it. Base qualities are not recorded, but no much larger clone differs from it by a single base.

CDR3 length: 17 amino acids, cysteine to phenylalanine. Only the CDR3 part of the read is kept: 51 bases, read in frame from the first base. CDR1 and CDR2 (LGHNA, YNFKEQ) derive from the germline V gene. Trimming removed 0 bases from V and 3 bases from J; the gene matches leave 4 bases unexplained. Collaborating institutions collected whole blood in K2EDTA tubes following their own protocols. Collaborator samples were shipped for TCRbeta analysis as frozen whole blood, isolated PBMCs, or DNA extracted from either sample type. TCRbeta CDR3 regions were amplified from genomic DNA by means of the immunoSEQ Assay, a bias-controlled multiplex PCR. As for the original processing: Within the assay, amplification of reference gene primers was used to estimate how many nucleated cells each sample contained. To quantify the absolute abundance of each unique TCRbeta CDR3 rearrangement, sequence reads were collapsed and filtered. For each sample, productive Simpson clonality was calculated as the square root of Simpson's diversity index over productive rearrangements. Imported from immuneACCESS, the table was reduced by TCRdb to in-frame sequences with V and J called. These copies leave out some clones; in studies compared against another copy, an unresolved V gene accounts for under half, and the cause of the remainder is not known. The V and J calls and the clone size are those of that table, but D and trimming were determined from the DNA. This sample comprises roughly 140,000 clones, roughly 86% of them detected only once. 1.5% to 2% of the sample goes to the ten largest clones.

Material for sequencing was peripheral blood. This receptor was identified in a man in his 70s with acute or convalescent COVID-19. Recombination joined TRBV4-2 with TRBJ2-3, with 12 bases in between that match TRBD2. The CDR3 protein: CASSQETSGRSTDTQYF. The DNA sequence follows: TGTGCCAGCAGCCAAGAAACTAGCGGGAGGAGTACAGATACGCAGTATTTT.